The TCR beta chain described here comes from a study of technical replicates of blood from several donors. Sequencing was performed with immunoSEQ multiplex PCR; in TCRdb, only in-frame clones are kept and a portion is missing. The repertoire holds about 61,000 clones, with around 97% as singletons. The V end was cut by 6 bases, the J end by 4 bases, with 10 bases between. CDR1 and CDR2 (germline): MNHEY, SVGAGI. This CDR3 has 13 residues. The source material was T cells isolated from PBMCs. The chain joins TRBV6-5 to TRBJ2-1; D might be TRBD2 (6 bases). This clonotype was sampled from a human donor in good health. For the CDR3, the DNA is TGTGCCAGCAGCCACGGGGGATACAATGAGCAGTTCTTC. It encodes CASSHGGYNEQFF.